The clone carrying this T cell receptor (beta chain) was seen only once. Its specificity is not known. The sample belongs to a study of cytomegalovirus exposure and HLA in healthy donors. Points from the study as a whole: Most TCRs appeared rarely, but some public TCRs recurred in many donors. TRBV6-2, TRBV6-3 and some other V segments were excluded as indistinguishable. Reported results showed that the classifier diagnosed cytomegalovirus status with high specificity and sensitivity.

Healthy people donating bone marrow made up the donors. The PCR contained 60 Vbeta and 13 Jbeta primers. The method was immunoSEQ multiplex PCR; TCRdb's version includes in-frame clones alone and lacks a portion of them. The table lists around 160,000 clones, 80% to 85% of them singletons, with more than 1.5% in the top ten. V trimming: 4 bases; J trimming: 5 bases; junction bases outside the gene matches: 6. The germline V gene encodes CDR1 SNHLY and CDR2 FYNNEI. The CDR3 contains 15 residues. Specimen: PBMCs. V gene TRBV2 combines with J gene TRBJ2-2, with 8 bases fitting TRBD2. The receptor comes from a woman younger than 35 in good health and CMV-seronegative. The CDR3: CASSARRGGTGELFF. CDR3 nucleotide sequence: TGTGCCAGCAGTGCAAGACGGGGGGGGACCGGGGAGCTGTTTTTT.